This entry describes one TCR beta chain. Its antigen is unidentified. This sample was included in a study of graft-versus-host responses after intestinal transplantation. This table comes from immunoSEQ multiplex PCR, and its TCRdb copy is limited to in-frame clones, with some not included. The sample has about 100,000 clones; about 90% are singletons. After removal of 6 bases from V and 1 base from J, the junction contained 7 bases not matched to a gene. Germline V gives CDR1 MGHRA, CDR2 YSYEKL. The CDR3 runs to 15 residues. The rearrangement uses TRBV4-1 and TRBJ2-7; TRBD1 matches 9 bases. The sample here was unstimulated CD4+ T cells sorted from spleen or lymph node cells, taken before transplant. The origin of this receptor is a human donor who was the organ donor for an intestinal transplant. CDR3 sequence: CASRKEDRGSYEQYF. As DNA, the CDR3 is TGCGCCAGCAGAAAAGAGGACAGGGGTTCCTACGAGCAGTACTTC.